The rows below give T cell receptor beta chains drawn from one sample of a study of blood T cell repertoires in COVID-19. Sequencing used immunoSEQ multiplex PCR; TCRdb keeps in-frame clones, though not all of them. The sample includes approximately 210,000 clones, around 84% of them seen just once. Material for sequencing was peripheral blood. The receptors come from a human donor in a cohort sampled during active COVID-19. Each CDR3 is given with its conserved first and last residue. A D gene is named only where the DNA matches it firmly. Some rows have no size entry. The others give once, few or many, or a class for an expanded clone.

>.|13|TRBV7-9|.|TRBJ2-2
TGTGCCAGCAGCTTAGGCGGATCCGGGGAGCTGTTTTTT
CASSLGGSGELFF
>.|17|TRBV5-1|.|TRBJ1-6
TGCGCCAGCAGCTTGGTGTTCCAGGACACACATAATTCACCCCTCCACTTT
CASSLVFQDTHNSPLHF
>.|14|TRBV25-1|.|TRBJ2-3
TGTGCCAGCAGTGACCTAGAAAACCCAGATACGCAGTATTTT
CASSDLENPDTQYF
>.|14|TRBV29-1|TRBD1|TRBJ2-2
TGCAGCGGGGGACAGGGGGGTAGCACCGGGGAGCTGTTTTTT
CSGGQGGSTGELFF
>once|14|TRBV19|.|TRBJ1-1
TGTGCCAGTAGTATTGAACAGGGGAACACTGAAGCTTTCTTT
CASSIEQGNTEAFF
>many|13|TRBV27|.|TRBJ2-2
TGTGCCAGCAGTTTTGTGGGCTCCGGGGAGCTGTTTTTT
CASSFVGSGELFF
>once|12|TRBV12-3/TRBV12-4|.|TRBJ1-4
TGTGCCAGTAGGGGGGGAGGGGAAAAACTGTTTTTT
CASRGGGEKLFF
>.|14|TRBV7-2|.|TRBJ1-1
TGTGCCAGCCTCTACGGGATCGGAGTTACTGAAGCTTTCTTT
CASLYGIGVTEAFF
>.|16|TRBV4-2|.|TRBJ1-5
TGTGCCAGCAGCCAAGAAGTTAGATATAGCAATCAGCCCCAGCATTTT
CASSQEVRYSNQPQHF
>.|18|TRBV29-1|TRBD2|TRBJ2-3
TGCAGCGGGGCACAACTATACACTAGCGGGAGAGGGACAGATACGCAGTATTTT
CSGAQLYTSGRGTDTQYF
>.|15|TRBV30|.|TRBJ2-3
TGTGCCTCCAAACTAGGGCCTGGAGGTTCAGATACGCAGTATTTT
CASKLGPGGSDTQYF
>.|15|TRBV7-3|.|TRBJ2-3
TGTGCCAGCAGCTTAAGGGCAGGGGACATACATACGCAGTATTTT
CASSLRAGDIHTQYF
>.|15|TRBV11-3|TRBD1|TRBJ2-1
TGTGCCAGCAGCTTCGGACAGGGTGGGGAGGATGAGCAGTTCTTC
CASSFGQGGEDEQFF
>.|12|TRBV15|.|TRBJ2-3
TGTGCCACCAGCAGGTTCGCAGATACGCAGTATTTT
CATSRFADTQYF
>once|15|TRBV28|.|TRBJ2-1
TGTGCCAGCAGTTTATTTCGGGGGAAGTACAATGAGCAGTTCTTC
CASSLFRGKYNEQFF
>.|15|TRBV11-2|.|TRBJ2-3
TGTGCCAGCAGCTTTAGCGGTATTAGCACAGATACGCAGTATTTT
CASSFSGISTDTQYF
>.|13|TRBV19|TRBD1|TRBJ2-2
TGTGCCAGTAGTGACAGGGCGATCGGGGAGCTGTTTTTT
CASSDRAIGELFF
>.|14|TRBV9|.|TRBJ1-2
TGTGCCAGCAGCGCGTCCCGGACAGCAGAAGGCTACACCTTC
CASSASRTAEGYTF
>.|18|TRBV9|TRBD1|TRBJ2-3
TGTGCCAGCAGCGTATCCCTTACCTTGACAGGGTTCACAGATACGCAGTATTTT
CASSVSLTLTGFTDTQYF
>.|15|TRBV6-5|TRBD1|TRBJ2-1
TGTGCCAGCAGTCAGGGACAGGGGGGCTACAATGAGCAGTTCTTC
CASSQGQGGYNEQFF
>.|17|TRBV28|.|TRBJ2-3
.
CASSSSGLATFTDTQYF